These 13 T cell receptor beta chains came from one sample sequenced in a study of blood T cell repertoires in COVID-19. The protocol was immunoSEQ multiplex PCR, while the TCRdb copy is restricted to in-frame clones and leaves out a portion. In the table there are 250,000 to 400,000 clones, roughly 90% of which are singletons. Sequenced: peripheral blood. All receptors derive from a woman aged 25 to 39 with COVID-19, enrolled during active disease.

In this sample, this clone turned up once. The rearrangement uses TRBV27 and TRBJ2-1, with a possible D match to TRBD2 (5 bases). Germline CDR1 reads MNHEY; CDR2 reads SMNVEV (reference sequence). V lost 5 bases to trimming and J lost 5 bases, with 22 bases between them. This CDR3 spans 17 amino acids. The CDR3 bases are TGTGCCAGCAGTGCACGACTCGGCAGCGGAGTGCACAATGAGCAGTTCTTC. This codes for CASSARLGSGVHNEQFF.

V is TRBV5-1 and J is TRBJ1-5; D ambiguous. The CDR3 consists of 15 residues. Germline V lookup: CDR1 SGHRS, CDR2 YFSETQ. V gave up 3 bases and J gave up 7 bases, with 17 bases separating them. CDR3 in DNA: TGCGCCAGCAGCTGGGGAGGCCAAGCAGACCAGCCCCAGCATTTT. Amino acid sequence: CASSWGGQADQPQHF.

The chain joins TRBV12-3 or TRBV12-4 to TRBJ1-5, with D possibly TRBD1 on 5 matching bases. Trimming removed 4 bases at V and 6 bases at J, with 7 bases between. CDR3 length equals 12 residues. The DNA for the CDR3 is TGTGCCAGCAGTTGGGGGGGTCAGCCCCAGCATTTT. Its translation is CASSWGGQPQHF.

The chain is built from TRBV5-1 and TRBJ1-6; no clear D. V lost 4 bases, J lost 1 base, and 9 bases lay in between. Germline loops: CDR1 SGHRS, CDR2 YFSETQ. This CDR3 region has 15 residues. In nucleotides, the CDR3 is TGCGCCAGCAGCCCCGGCGGGTCCTATAATTCACCCCTCCACTTT. Its protein is CASSPGGSYNSPLHF.

The chain has TRBV24-1 and TRBJ1-1; possibly TRBD1 for D (5 bases). The CDR3 is 14 residues long. Looked up from germline, CDR1 is KGHDR and CDR2 is SFDVKD. V gave up 7 bases and J gave up 1 base, with 12 bases separating them. CDR3 in amino acids: CATRPDGGNTEAFF. The CDR3 DNA reads as TGTGCCACCAGACCCGACGGGGGGAACACTGAAGCTTTCTTT.

This chain links TRBV29-1 with TRBJ1-2; a possible D gene is TRBD1 (5 bases). In germline, CDR1 is SQVTM, CDR2 ANQGSEA. CDR3 length: 12 residues. Deletions cut 4 bases from V and 4 bases from J, with 10 bases between. The CDR3 here is CSVGGGSYGYTF. The CDR3 DNA sequence: TGCAGCGTTGGCGGGGGTAGCTATGGCTACACCTTC.

CDR3: CASSQDSHSYEQYF. CDR3 coding DNA: TGCGCCAGCAGTCAGGACTCCCACTCCTACGAGCAGTACTTC. V and J are TRBV4-1 and TRBJ2-7, with TRBD2 as a possible D gene (5 bases). V was clipped by 6 bases and J by 0 bases, with 12 bases between them. CDR1 MGHRA and CDR2 YSYEKL come from the germline V gene. CDR3 length equals 14 residues.

The CDR3 here is CASSEGAFNEKLFF. The CDR3 nucleotides read TGTGCCAGCAGTGAGGGCGCCTTTAATGAAAAACTGTTTTTT. The chain recombines TRBV25-1 with TRBJ1-4; no reliable D call. The CDR3 spans 14 residues. V was pared by 3 bases and J by 4 bases, with 9 bases between. CDR1 and CDR2 from the germline V gene are MGHDK and SYGVNS.

This clone was seen a few times. The chain couples TRBV9 to TRBJ1-4; 7 bases match TRBD1. Germline V gene data show CDR1 as SGDLS and CDR2 as YYNGEE. This CDR3 spans 17 amino acids. J gave up 4 bases and V 0 bases, and 9 bases lay outside the gene matches. The CDR3: CASSVGYRGYYNEKLFF. The CDR3 nucleotides are TGTGCCAGCAGCGTAGGGTACAGGGGCTACTATAATGAAAAACTGTTTTTT.

The chain has TRBV27 and TRBJ1-5; 8 positions match TRBD1. The length of the CDR3 is 15 residues. Germline CDR1 is MNHEY and CDR2 is SMNVEV (reference sequence). Trimming cost V 6 bases and J 3 bases; bases outside gene matches: 7. Here the CDR3 reads CASSNGQGANQPQHF. CDR3 DNA: TGTGCCAGCAGCAACGGACAGGGAGCCAATCAGCCCCAGCATTTT.

The CDR3 sequence: CASSPFYTEAFF. For the CDR3, the DNA is TGTGCCAGCAGTCCATTTTACACTGAAGCTTTCTTT. J is TRBJ1-1 and V is TRBV12-3 or TRBV12-4; D is undetermined. The CDR3 contains 12 residues. Deletions cut 5 bases from V and 3 bases from J, with 7 bases between.

The chain is built from TRBV9 and TRBJ2-5; 14 nucleotides agree with TRBD2. The CDR3 extends over 18 amino acids. Unmatched junction bases numbered 14, after V lost 3 bases and J lost 7 bases. Germline lookup yields CDR1 SGDLS and CDR2 YYNGEE. The CDR3 sequence: CASSEGLAGEDTVGTQYF. The CDR3 nucleotides read TGTGCCAGCAGCGAGGGACTAGCGGGAGAAGATACAGTTGGGACCCAGTACTTC.

V gene TRBV5-6 combines with J gene TRBJ2-5; D possibly corresponds to TRBD1 (6 bases). V was shortened by 4 bases and J by 7 bases, with 29 bases between the two germline ends. The CDR3 is made up of 18 amino acids. Germline CDR1 SGHDT, CDR2 YYEEEE. This CDR3 is CASSRDSKIQGDGGTQYF. In DNA form, the CDR3 reads TGTGCCAGCAGCCGAGATTCAAAGATACAGGGAGATGGAGGGACCCAGTACTTC.